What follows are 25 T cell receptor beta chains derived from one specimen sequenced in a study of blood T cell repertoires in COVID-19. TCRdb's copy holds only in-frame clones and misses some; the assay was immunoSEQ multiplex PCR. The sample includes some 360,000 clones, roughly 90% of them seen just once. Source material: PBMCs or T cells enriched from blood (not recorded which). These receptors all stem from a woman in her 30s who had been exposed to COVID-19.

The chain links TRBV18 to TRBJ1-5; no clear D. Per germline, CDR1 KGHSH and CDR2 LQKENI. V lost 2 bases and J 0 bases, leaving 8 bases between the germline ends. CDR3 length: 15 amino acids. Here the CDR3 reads CASSPAPDSNQPQHF. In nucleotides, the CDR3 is TGTGCCAGCTCACCAGCCCCAGATAGCAATCAGCCCCAGCATTTT.

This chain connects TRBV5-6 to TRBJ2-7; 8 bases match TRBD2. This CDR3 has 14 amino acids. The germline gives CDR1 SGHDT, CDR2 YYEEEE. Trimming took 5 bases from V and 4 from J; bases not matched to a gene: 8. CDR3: CASRPGLGAYEQYF. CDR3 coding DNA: TGTGCCAGCAGACCGGGACTAGGGGCTTACGAGCAGTACTTC.

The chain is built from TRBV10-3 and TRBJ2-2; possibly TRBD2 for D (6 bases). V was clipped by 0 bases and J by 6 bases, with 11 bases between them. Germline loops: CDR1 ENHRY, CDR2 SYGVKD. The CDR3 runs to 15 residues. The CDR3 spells CAISESKEGPGELFF. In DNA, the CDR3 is TGTGCCATCAGTGAGTCGAAGGAGGGGCCCGGGGAGCTGTTTTTT.

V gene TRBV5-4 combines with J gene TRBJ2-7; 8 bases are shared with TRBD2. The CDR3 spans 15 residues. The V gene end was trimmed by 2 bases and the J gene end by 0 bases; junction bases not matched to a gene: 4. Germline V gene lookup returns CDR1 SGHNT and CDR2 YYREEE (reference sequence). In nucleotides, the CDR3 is TGTGCCAGCAGCTTACCGGGACTAGACTCCTACGAGCAGTACTTC. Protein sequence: CASSLPGLDSYEQYF.

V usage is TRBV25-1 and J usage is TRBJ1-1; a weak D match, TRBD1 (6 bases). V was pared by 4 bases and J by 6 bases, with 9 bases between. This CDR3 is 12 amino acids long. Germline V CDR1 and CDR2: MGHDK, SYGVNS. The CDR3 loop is CASSGQVPEAFF. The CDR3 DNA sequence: TGTGCCAGCAGTGGACAGGTTCCTGAAGCTTTCTTT.

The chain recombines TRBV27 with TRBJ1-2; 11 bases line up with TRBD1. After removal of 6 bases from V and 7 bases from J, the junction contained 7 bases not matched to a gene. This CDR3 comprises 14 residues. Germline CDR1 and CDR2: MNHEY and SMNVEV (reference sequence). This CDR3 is CASSLGQGAGGYTF. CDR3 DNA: TGTGCCAGCAGCCTAGGACAGGGGGCAGGTGGCTACACCTTC.

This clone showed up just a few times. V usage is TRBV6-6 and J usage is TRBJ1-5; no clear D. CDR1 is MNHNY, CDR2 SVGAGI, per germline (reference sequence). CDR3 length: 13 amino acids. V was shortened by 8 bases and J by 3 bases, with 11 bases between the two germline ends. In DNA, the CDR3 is TGTGCCAGCGCCCTCCGGTCCAATCAGCCCCAGCATTTT. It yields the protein CASALRSNQPQHF.

The CDR3 nucleotides are TGCGCCAGCAGCTCCCCGGGTAGCGGCCGCCAAGAGACCCAGTACTTC. Translation gives CASSSPGSGRQETQYF. The chain recombines TRBV5-1 with TRBJ2-5; maybe TRBD2 (6 bases). This CDR3 comprises 16 residues. Per the germline V gene, CDR1 is SGHRS and CDR2 is YFSETQ. Deletions cut 3 bases from V and 1 base from J, with 16 bases between.

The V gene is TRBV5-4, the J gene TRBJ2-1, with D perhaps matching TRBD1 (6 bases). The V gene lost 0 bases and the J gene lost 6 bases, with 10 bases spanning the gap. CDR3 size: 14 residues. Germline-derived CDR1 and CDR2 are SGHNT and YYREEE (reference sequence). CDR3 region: CASSLEGELNEQFF. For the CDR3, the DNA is TGTGCCAGCAGCTTGGAGGGGGAGCTCAATGAGCAGTTCTTC.

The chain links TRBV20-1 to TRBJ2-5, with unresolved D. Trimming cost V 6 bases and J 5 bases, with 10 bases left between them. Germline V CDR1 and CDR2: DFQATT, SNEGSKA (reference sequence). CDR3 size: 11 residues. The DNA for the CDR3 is TGCAGTGCCGTCCTTCGGGAGACCCAGTACTTC. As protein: CSAVLRETQYF.

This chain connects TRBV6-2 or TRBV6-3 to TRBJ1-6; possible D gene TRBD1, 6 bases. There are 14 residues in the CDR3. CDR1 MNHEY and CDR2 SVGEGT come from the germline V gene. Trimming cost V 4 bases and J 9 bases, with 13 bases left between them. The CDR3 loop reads CASSSYTGTSPLHF. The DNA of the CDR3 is TGTGCCAGCAGTTCGTATACAGGGACTTCACCCCTCCACTTT.

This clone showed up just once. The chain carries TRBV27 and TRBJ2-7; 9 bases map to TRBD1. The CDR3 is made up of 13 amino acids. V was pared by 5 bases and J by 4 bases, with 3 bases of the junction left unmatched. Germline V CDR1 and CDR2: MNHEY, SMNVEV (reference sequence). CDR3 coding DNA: TGTGCCAGCAGTAGGACAGGGGAGTACGAGCAGTACTTC. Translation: CASSRTGEYEQYF.

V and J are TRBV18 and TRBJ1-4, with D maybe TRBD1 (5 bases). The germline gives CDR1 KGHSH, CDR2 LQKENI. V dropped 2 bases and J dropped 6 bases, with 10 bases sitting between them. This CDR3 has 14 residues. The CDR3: CASSPGALDEKLFF. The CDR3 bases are TGTGCCAGCTCACCAGGGGCTCTCGATGAAAAACTGTTTTTT.

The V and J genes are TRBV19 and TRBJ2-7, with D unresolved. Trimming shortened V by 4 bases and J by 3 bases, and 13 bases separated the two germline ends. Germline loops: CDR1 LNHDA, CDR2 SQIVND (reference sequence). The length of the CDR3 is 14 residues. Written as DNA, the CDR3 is TGTGCCAGTAGTACCTCTGGGCCCGGCTACGAGCAGTACTTC. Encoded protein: CASSTSGPGYEQYF.

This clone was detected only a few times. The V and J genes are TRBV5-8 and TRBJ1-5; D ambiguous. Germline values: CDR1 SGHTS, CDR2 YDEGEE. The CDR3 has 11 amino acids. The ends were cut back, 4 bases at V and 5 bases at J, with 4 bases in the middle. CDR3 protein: CASSLHQPQHF. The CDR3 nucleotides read TGTGCCAGCAGCCTTCATCAGCCCCAGCATTTT.

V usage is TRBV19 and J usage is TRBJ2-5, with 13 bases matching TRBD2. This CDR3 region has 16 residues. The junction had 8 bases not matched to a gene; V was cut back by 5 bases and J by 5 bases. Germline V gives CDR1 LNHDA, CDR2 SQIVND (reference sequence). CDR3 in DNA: TGTGCCAGTAGTCCGGGACTAGCGGGATATGTGGAGACCCAGTACTTC. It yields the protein CASSPGLAGYVETQYF.

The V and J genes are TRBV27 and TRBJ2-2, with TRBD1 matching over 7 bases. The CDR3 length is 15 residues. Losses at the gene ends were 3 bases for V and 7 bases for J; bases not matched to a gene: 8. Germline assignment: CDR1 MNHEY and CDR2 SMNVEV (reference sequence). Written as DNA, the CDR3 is TGTGCCAGCAGTTTGACAGGGTCTACTGGCGGGGAGCTGTTTTTT. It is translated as CASSLTGSTGGELFF.

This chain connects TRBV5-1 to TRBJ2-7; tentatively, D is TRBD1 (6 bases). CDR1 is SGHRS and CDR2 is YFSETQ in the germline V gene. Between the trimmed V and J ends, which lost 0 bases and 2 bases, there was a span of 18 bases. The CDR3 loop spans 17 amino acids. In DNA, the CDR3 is TGCGCCAGCAGCTTGGCGATCAACAGGGACGACACCTACGAGCAGTACTTC. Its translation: CASSLAINRDDTYEQYF.

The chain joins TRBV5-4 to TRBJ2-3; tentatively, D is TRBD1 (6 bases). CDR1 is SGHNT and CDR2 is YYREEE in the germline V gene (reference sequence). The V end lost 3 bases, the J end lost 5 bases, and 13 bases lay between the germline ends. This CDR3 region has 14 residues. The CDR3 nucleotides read TGTGCCAGCAGCTCCGGTCTACAGGGAGATACGCAGTATTTT. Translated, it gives CASSSGLQGDTQYF.

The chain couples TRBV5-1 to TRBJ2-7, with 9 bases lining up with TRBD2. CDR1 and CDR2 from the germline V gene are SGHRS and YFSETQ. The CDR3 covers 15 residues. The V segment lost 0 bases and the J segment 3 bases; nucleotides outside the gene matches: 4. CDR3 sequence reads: CASSLESGRFYEQYF. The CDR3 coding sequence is TGCGCCAGCAGCTTGGAAAGCGGGAGGTTCTACGAGCAGTACTTC.

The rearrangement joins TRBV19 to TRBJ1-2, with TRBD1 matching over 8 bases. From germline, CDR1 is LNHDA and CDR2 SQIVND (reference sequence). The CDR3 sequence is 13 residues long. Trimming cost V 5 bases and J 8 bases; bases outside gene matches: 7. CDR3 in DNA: TGTGCCAGTAGTGCGGACAGGGTACGGGGCTACACCTTC. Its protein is CASSADRVRGYTF. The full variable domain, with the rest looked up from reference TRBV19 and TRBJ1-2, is DGGITQSPKYLFRKEGQNVTLSCEQNLNHDAMYWYRQDPGQGLRLIYYSQIVNDFQKGDIAEGYSVSREKKESFPLTVTSAQKNPTAFYLCASSADRVRGYTFGSGTRLTVV.

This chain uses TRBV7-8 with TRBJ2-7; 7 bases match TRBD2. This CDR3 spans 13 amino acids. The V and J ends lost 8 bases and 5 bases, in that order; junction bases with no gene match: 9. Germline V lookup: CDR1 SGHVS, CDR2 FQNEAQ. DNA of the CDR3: TGTGCCAGCCGCCGTTGGACTAGTGACGAGCAGTACTTC. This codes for CASRRWTSDEQYF.

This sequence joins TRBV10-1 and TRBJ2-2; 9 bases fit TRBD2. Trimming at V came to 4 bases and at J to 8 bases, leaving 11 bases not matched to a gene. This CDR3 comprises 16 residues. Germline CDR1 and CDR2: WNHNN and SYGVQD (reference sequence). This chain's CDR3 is CASSAGSGGLRGELFF. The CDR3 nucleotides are TGCGCCAGCAGTGCGGGTAGCGGGGGACTAAGAGGGGAGCTGTTTTTT.

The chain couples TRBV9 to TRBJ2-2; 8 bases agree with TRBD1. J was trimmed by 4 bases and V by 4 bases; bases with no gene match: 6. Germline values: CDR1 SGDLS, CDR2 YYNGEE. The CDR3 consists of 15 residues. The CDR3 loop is CASSPGQGGTGELFF. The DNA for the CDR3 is TGTGCCAGCAGCCCCGGACAGGGAGGCACCGGGGAGCTGTTTTTT.

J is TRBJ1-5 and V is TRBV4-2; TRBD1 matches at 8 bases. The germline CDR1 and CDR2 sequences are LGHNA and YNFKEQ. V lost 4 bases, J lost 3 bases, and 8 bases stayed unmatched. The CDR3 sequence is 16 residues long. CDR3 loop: CASSPLGQATNQPQHF. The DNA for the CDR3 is TGTGCCAGCAGCCCCCTGGGACAGGCCACCAATCAGCCCCAGCATTTT.